Listed below are T cell receptor beta chains from one sample, sequenced in a study of OX40 agonist ivuxolimab in advanced cancers. Sequencing was performed with immunoSEQ multiplex PCR; in TCRdb, only in-frame clones are kept and a portion is missing. The table includes about 64,000 clones, approximately 81% detected once. The sequencing here drew on CD4+ or CD8+ T cells sorted from blood, taken in a trial of the OX40 agonist ivuxolimab. The source is an adult with an advanced solid tumor such as melanoma, head and neck, liver or kidney cancer. Each CDR3 is given without its conserved first and last residue.

v_gene: TRBV2; j_gene: TRBJ2-1; CDR3aa: ASRGTSGYNEQF
v_gene: TRBV7-9; j_gene: TRBJ2-3; CDR3aa: ASSLAMGDTQY
v_gene: TRBV4-2; j_gene: TRBJ1-5; CDR3aa: ASSPWDTSNQPQH
v_gene: TRBV5-1; j_gene: TRBJ2-7; CDR3aa: ASSWAGQGTGEQY
v_gene: TRBV5-5; j_gene: TRBJ2-5; CDR3aa: ASSPWSQGRQETQY
v_gene: TRBV4-1; j_gene: TRBJ2-1; CDR3aa: ASSQEMGEQF
v_gene: TRBV7-2; j_gene: TRBJ1-1; CDR3aa: ASSPQGGGRTEAF
v_gene: TRBV15; j_gene: TRBJ2-5; CDR3aa: ATSRGETQY
v_gene: TRBV10-1; j_gene: TRBJ1-1; CDR3aa: ASSEYRGGTEAF
v_gene: TRBV14; j_gene: TRBJ1-3; CDR3aa: ASSHGQGAGGNTIY
v_gene: TRBV5-4; j_gene: TRBJ1-3; CDR3aa: ASSMWTGRTGNTIY
v_gene: TRBV28; j_gene: TRBJ1-1; CDR3aa: ASSSGQGDAEAF
v_gene: TRBV7-3; j_gene: TRBJ2-2; CDR3aa: ASRRDGPWDGELF
v_gene: TRBV28; j_gene: TRBJ1-4; CDR3aa: ASRSTLGGGTNEKLF
v_gene: TRBV4-1; j_gene: TRBJ1-5; CDR3aa: ASSQDPGSLNQPQH
v_gene: TRBV7-6; j_gene: TRBJ2-3; CDR3aa: ASSPTGDTQY
v_gene: TRBV7-8; j_gene: TRBJ2-3; CDR3aa: ASSSLTSGSTDTQY
v_gene: TRBV19; j_gene: TRBJ2-1; CDR3aa: ASSIDGQSEQF
v_gene: TRBV4-2; j_gene: TRBJ1-2; CDR3aa: ASSQGRGLGYGYT
v_gene: TRBV10-1; j_gene: TRBJ2-3; CDR3aa: ASSEVLGQGATDTQY
v_gene: TRBV2; j_gene: TRBJ1-2; CDR3aa: ASRGQGYGYT
v_gene: TRBV29-1; j_gene: TRBJ1-1; CDR3aa: SVDSETGAVRNTEAF
v_gene: TRBV5-3; j_gene: TRBJ2-4; CDR3aa: ARSLRAGEDIQY
v_gene: TRBV9; j_gene: TRBJ2-3; CDR3aa: ASSGRGSVLTDTQY
v_gene: TRBV28; j_gene: TRBJ2-7; CDR3aa: ASSLPPSYEQY
v_gene: TRBV12-2; j_gene: TRBJ1-2; CDR3aa: ASRQRWFCGYT
v_gene: TRBV5-1; j_gene: TRBJ2-3; CDR3aa: ASSLTGTASTDTQY
v_gene: TRBV2; j_gene: TRBJ1-2; CDR3aa: ASRVGGQNYGYT
v_gene: TRBV5-1; j_gene: TRBJ2-5; CDR3aa: ASTRGTSQETQY
v_gene: TRBV27; j_gene: TRBJ2-1; CDR3aa: ASSLYMGGLAGGNEQF
v_gene: TRBV5-4; j_gene: TRBJ1-1; CDR3aa: ASSLDSTNTEAF
v_gene: TRBV5-1; j_gene: TRBJ1-1; CDR3aa: ASSGQGTEAF
v_gene: TRBV6-1; j_gene: TRBJ1-3; CDR3aa: ASSEPVNRAIY
v_gene: TRBV7-9; j_gene: TRBJ2-1; CDR3aa: ASSSSKPYNEQF
v_gene: TRBV6-5; j_gene: TRBJ2-3; CDR3aa: ASRVLGTDTQY
v_gene: TRBV28; j_gene: TRBJ2-7; CDR3aa: ASSSRSQGSGEQY
v_gene: TRBV5-4; j_gene: TRBJ1-4; CDR3aa: ASSSGQGYEKLF
v_gene: TRBV11-2; j_gene: TRBJ2-5; CDR3aa: ASSLRGETQY
v_gene: TRBV5-1; j_gene: TRBJ2-1; CDR3aa: ASSFKQGEGNEQF
v_gene: TRBV7-8; j_gene: TRBJ1-3; CDR3aa: ASSRTGGNSGNTIY
v_gene: TRBV29-1; j_gene: TRBJ2-3; CDR3aa: SVEAVLPDTQY
v_gene: TRBV5-1; j_gene: TRBJ2-3; CDR3aa: ASRVVLAGTDTQY
v_gene: TRBV5-4; j_gene: TRBJ2-2; CDR3aa: ASRSTWEYTGELF
v_gene: TRBV18; j_gene: TRBJ1-6; CDR3aa: ASIQVSNSPLH
v_gene: TRBV7-3; j_gene: TRBJ1-4; CDR3aa: ASSLIQGGKLF
v_gene: TRBV5-1; j_gene: TRBJ2-7; CDR3aa: ASSQEPANYEQY
v_gene: TRBV7-8; j_gene: TRBJ2-1; CDR3aa: ASSPRTGGWSEQF
v_gene: TRBV6-5; j_gene: TRBJ1-2; CDR3aa: ASTRNTNYGYT
v_gene: TRBV19; j_gene: TRBJ1-1; CDR3aa: ASSIGGGTEAF
v_gene: TRBV7-9; j_gene: TRBJ1-3; CDR3aa: ASSRNAGDTIY